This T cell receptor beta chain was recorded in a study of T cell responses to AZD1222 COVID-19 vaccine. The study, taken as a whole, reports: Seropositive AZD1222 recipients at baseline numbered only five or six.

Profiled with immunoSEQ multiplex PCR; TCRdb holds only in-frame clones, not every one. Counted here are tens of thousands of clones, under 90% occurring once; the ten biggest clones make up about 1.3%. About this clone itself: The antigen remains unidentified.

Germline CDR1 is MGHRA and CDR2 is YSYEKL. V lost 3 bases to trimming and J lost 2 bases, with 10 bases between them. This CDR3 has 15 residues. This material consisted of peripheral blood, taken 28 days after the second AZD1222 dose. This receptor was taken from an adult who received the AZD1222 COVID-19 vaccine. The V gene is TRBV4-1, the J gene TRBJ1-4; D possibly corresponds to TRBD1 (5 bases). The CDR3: CASSHRVSTNEKLFF. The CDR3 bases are TGCGCCAGCAGCCACAGGGTGTCGACTAATGAAAAACTGTTTTTT.